This T cell receptor beta chain was recorded in a study of long-term antiretroviral therapy in people with HIV. Notes on the study in general: Comparison with controls showed narrower CDR3 length ranges in HIV repertoires. Viral resistance, ART adherence and therapy changes all lacked available data.

Every HIV-positive participant received treatment in the United States. With respect to this clone: Its antigen is still unknown.

Survey-level resolution applied to immunoSEQ assay v3.0. Here immunoSEQ multiplex PCR was the method, and the copy in TCRdb shows in-frame clones only, minus some. Seen here are tens of thousands of clones, 75% to 85% observed once, and the top ten hold roughly 4%. The receptor comes from a young man with HIV. Sequencing used unsorted PBMCs, obtained approximately 3.3 years after starting antiretroviral therapy.

The CDR3, as DNA: TGTGCCAGTAGTCCACTTGCGACCACCGGGGAGCTGTTTTTT. Amino acids: CASSPLATTGELFF. The chain employs TRBV19 and TRBJ2-2; D is ambiguous. V gave up 5 bases and J gave up 4 bases, with 11 bases separating them. CDR1 is LNHDA, CDR2 SQIVND, per germline (reference sequence). CDR3 length equals 14 residues. Variable domain in full (rest from reference TRBV19 and TRBJ2-2): DGGITQSPKYLFRKEGQNVTLSCEQNLNHDAMYWYRQDPGQGLRLIYYSQIVNDFQKGDIAEGYSVSREKKESFPLTVTSAQKNPTAFYLCASSPLATTGELFFGEGSRLTVL.